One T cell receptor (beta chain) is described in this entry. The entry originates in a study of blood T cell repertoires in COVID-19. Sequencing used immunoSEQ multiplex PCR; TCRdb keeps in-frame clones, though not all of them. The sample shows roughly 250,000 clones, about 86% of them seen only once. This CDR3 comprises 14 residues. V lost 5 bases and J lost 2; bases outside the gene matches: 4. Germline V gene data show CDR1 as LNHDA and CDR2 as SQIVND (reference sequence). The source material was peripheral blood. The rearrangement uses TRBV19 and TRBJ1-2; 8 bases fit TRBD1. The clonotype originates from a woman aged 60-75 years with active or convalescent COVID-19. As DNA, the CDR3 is TGTGCCAGTAGTGAGCAGGGGGCGAACTATGGCTACACCTTC. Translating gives CASSEQGANYGYTF. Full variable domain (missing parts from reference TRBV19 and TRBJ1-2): DGGITQSPKYLFRKEGQNVTLSCEQNLNHDAMYWYRQDPGQGLRLIYYSQIVNDFQKGDIAEGYSVSREKKESFPLTVTSAQKNPTAFYLCASSEQGANYGYTFGSGTRLTVV.